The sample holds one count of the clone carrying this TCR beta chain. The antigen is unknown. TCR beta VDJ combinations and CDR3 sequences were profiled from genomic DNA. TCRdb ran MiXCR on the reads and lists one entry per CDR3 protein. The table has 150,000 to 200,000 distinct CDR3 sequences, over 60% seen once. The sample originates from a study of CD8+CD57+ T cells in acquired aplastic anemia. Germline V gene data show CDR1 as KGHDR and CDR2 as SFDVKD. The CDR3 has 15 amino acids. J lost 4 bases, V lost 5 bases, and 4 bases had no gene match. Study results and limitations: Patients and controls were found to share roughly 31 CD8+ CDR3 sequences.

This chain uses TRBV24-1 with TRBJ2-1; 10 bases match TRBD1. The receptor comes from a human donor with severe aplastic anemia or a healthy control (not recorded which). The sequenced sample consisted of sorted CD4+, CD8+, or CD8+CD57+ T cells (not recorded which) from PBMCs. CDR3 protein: CATSGGDRGYNEQFF. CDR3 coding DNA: TGTGCCACCAGTGGAGGGGACAGGGGATACAATGAGCAGTTCTTC.